This T cell receptor (beta chain) was recorded in a study of shared clonotypes between healthy human individuals. Sequenced by immunoSEQ multiplex PCR; TCRdb stores in-frame clones only, minus some. The table lists some 2 million clones, approximately 95% of them singletons. CDR1 and CDR2 (germline): LNHNV, YYDKDF (reference sequence). This CDR3 contains 15 residues. Trimming stripped 3 bases from V and 0 bases from J, with 9 bases between. This receptor was taken from a man aged 18-30 years in good health. The specimen was naive CD4+ T cells sorted from blood. Subset: CD45RA+ positively selected. The chain uses TRBV15 and TRBJ1-3; D gene uncertain. This CDR3 is CATSSMGISGNTIYF. The DNA for the CDR3 is TGTGCCACCAGCAGTATGGGGATCTCTGGAAACACCATATATTTT.